The 21 T cell receptor beta chains below were found in one sample sequenced in a study of T cell repertoires in cytomegalovirus infection. Via MiXCR, TCRdb re-called the reads, giving one row per CDR3 protein. The data contain 500,000 or so distinct CDR3 sequences, more than 15% of them singletons. Sequences were obtained from CD8+ T cells from PBMCs. These receptors came from a human donor in good health (CMV status not recorded). Some clones in this sample may be carry-over from other donors' samples.

This sequence joins TRBV5-8 and TRBJ2-1, with 8 bases matching TRBD2. The J segment lost 7 bases and the V segment lost 4 bases, leaving 13 bases of the junction unmatched. This CDR3 contains 16 residues. From germline, CDR1 is SGHTS and CDR2 YDEGEE. CDR3 sequence reads: CASSNLAGRVLNEQFF. The CDR3 nucleotides are TGTGCCAGCAGCAACTTAGCGGGACGGGTCTTGAATGAGCAGTTCTTC.

This clonotype appeared many times. The J gene is TRBJ2-1, the V gene TRBV7-8; either TRBD1 or TRBD2 may fit D (5 bases each). Trimming stripped 1 base from V and 8 bases from J, with 9 bases between. The V gene's germline CDR1 is SGHVS and CDR2 FQNEAQ. The CDR3 spans 13 residues. CDR3 sequence reads: CASSLVEGYEQFF. For the CDR3, the DNA is TGTGCCAGCAGCTTAGTAGAGGGGTATGAGCAGTTCTTC.

This clonotype was counted ten times or more. The chain employs TRBV7-9 and TRBJ2-1; the D is unclear. The germline CDR1 and CDR2 sequences are SEHNR and FQNEAQ (reference sequence). V lost 5 bases to trimming and J lost 10 bases, with 15 bases between them. CDR3 length equals 13 residues. CDR3 amino acids: CASSLGLSEEQFF. Written as DNA, the CDR3 is TGTGCCAGCAGCCTCGGGCTTTCGGAGGAGCAGTTCTTC.

J is TRBJ1-3 and V is TRBV28; D gene ambiguous. CDR3 size: 13 residues. The V end lost 4 bases, the J end lost 2 bases, and 6 bases lay between the germline ends. In germline, CDR1 is MDHEN, CDR2 SYDVKM. In DNA form, the CDR3 reads TGTGCCAGCAGTTATTGGACTGGAAACACCATATATTTT. It is translated as CASSYWTGNTIYF.

Comment on this clonotype: Being one base from a much bigger clone, this may be a read error. The V call is TRBV11-2, the J call TRBJ1-2; no definite D call. This CDR3 comprises 15 residues. The V gene lost 5 bases and the J gene lost 5 bases, with 18 bases spanning the gap. Germline V lookup: CDR1 SGHAT, CDR2 FQNNGV. CDR3 nucleotide sequence: TGTGCCAGCAGCCCCACCAGTGGATACTCTTATGGCTACACCTTC. As protein: CASSPTSGYSYGYTF.

This chain joins TRBV3-1 and TRBJ1-5; D is possibly TRBD1 (5 bases). The germline V and J ends were trimmed by 0 bases and 0 bases, with 9 bases remaining between them. Germline lookup yields CDR1 LGHDT and CDR2 YNNKEL (reference sequence). There are 16 residues in the CDR3. Written as DNA, the CDR3 is TGTGCCAGCAGCCAAGATGGAGGGGATAGCAATCAGCCCCAGCATTTT. Protein sequence: CASSQDGGDSNQPQHF.

The chain has TRBV27 and TRBJ2-1, with 8 bases matching TRBD1. CDR3 length: 15 residues. Germline V gene sequence: CDR1 MNHEY, CDR2 SMNVEV (reference sequence). The V gene end was trimmed by 3 bases and the J gene end by 5 bases; junction bases not matched to a gene: 6. CDR3 region: CASSLGQEGHNEQFF. In nucleotides, the CDR3 is TGTGCCAGCAGTTTGGGACAGGAGGGGCACAATGAGCAGTTCTTC.

This clonotype was picked up many times. This chain links TRBV5-6 with TRBJ2-1; 9 nucleotides align to TRBD2. From germline, CDR1 is SGHDT and CDR2 YYEEEE. The V gene end was trimmed by 1 base and the J gene end by 2 bases; junction bases not matched to a gene: 10. The CDR3 has 18 residues. The CDR3 coding sequence is TGTGCCAGCAGCTTGCCTCCCTGGACTAGCGTAACCTACAATGAGCAGTTCTTC. It codes for CASSLPPWTSVTYNEQFF.

The V call is TRBV2, the J call TRBJ1-4, with 7 nucleotides matching TRBD1. There are 15 residues in the CDR3. V trimming: 6 bases; J trimming: 5 bases; junction bases outside the gene matches: 9. Germline assignment: CDR1 SNHLY and CDR2 FYNNEI. The CDR3 protein is CASRKTRDRNEKLFF. CDR3 in DNA: TGTGCCAGCAGGAAGACACGGGACAGAAATGAAAAACTGTTTTTT.

To note about this clonotype: A single base separates this from a much larger clone, so it may be a read error. This chain links TRBV14 with TRBJ2-7; a weak D match, TRBD1 (5 bases). Trimming cost V 3 bases and J 2 bases, with 14 bases left between them. The germline gives CDR1 SGHDN, CDR2 FVKESK. This CDR3 is built from 15 residues. CDR3 bases: TGTGCCAGCAGCCAGTACAGGTGTGTACCCTACGAGCAGTACTTC. It specifies CASSQYRCVPYEQYF.

This clonotype was counted only a few times. This rearrangement joins TRBV7-9 to TRBJ2-4; D possibly corresponds to TRBD2 (5 bases). The CDR3 consists of 16 residues. Germline V gene lookup returns CDR1 SEHNR and CDR2 FQNEAQ (reference sequence). Deletions cut 6 bases from V and 0 bases from J, with 15 bases between. CDR3 in amino acids: CASSSFSGKAKNIQYF. In nucleotides, the CDR3 is TGTGCCAGCAGTTCCTTCAGCGGAAAAGCCAAAAACATTCAGTACTTC.

This clonotype was observed at least ten times. This chain links TRBV19 with TRBJ2-2; D not certain. There are 14 residues in the CDR3. Per the germline V gene, CDR1 is LNHDA and CDR2 is SQIVND (reference sequence). Trimming took off 7 bases at V and 3 bases at J, with 12 bases between the two ends. CDR3 in DNA: TGTGCCAGTATTCCTGGGTCCTACACCGGGGAGCTGTTTTTT. This codes for CASIPGSYTGELFF.

This clonotype occurred many times. This chain connects TRBV5-4 to TRBJ1-2, with 9 bases identical to TRBD1. Germline-derived CDR1 and CDR2 are SGHNT and YYREEE (reference sequence). The CDR3 covers 16 residues. V trimming: 4 bases; J trimming: 5 bases; junction bases outside the gene matches: 12. For the CDR3, the DNA is TGTGCCAGCAGCAAACAGGGGGCGAGTCAAAAATATGGCTACACCTTC. It is translated as CASSKQGASQKYGYTF.

The rearrangement uses TRBV27 and TRBJ1-4; 8 positions agree with TRBD1. Germline values: CDR1 MNHEY, CDR2 SMNVEV (reference sequence). The CDR3 loop spans 15 amino acids. After removal of 5 bases from V and 6 bases from J, the junction contained 8 bases not matched to a gene. CDR3 residues: CASSGTTGADEKLFF. Here the CDR3 DNA reads TGTGCCAGCAGTGGGACGACAGGGGCGGATGAAAAACTGTTTTTT.

In this sample, this clonotype turned up many times. The rearrangement uses TRBV7-6 and TRBJ1-5, with D maybe TRBD1 (5 bases). The germline gives CDR1 SGHVS, CDR2 FNYEAQ. V dropped 1 base and J dropped 4 bases, with 14 bases sitting between them. The CDR3 spans 16 residues. The CDR3 sequence: CASSLGQYTPNQPQHF. CDR3 sequence (DNA): TGTGCCAGCAGCTTAGGACAGTATACACCAAATCAGCCCCAGCATTTT. Using reference TRBV7-6 and TRBJ1-5 for the parts outside the CDR3, the full variable domain is GAGVSQSPRYKVTKRGQDVALRCDPISGHVSLYWYRQALGQGPEFLTYFNYEAQQDKSGLPNDRFSAERPEGSISTLTIQRTEQRDSAMYRCASSLGQYTPNQPQHFGDGTRLSIL.

This clonotype was seen ten or more times. J is TRBJ2-1 and V is TRBV7-9, with TRBD1 as a possible D gene (6 bases). CDR3 length: 13 residues. The V end lost 3 bases, the J end lost 9 bases, and 12 bases lay between the germline ends. Germline V gene lookup returns CDR1 SEHNR and CDR2 FQNEAQ (reference sequence). CDR3 in amino acids: CASSLKLQGEQFF. The DNA of the CDR3 is TGTGCCAGCAGCTTGAAGCTACAGGGTGAGCAGTTCTTC.

This sequence joins TRBV27 and TRBJ2-7, with a weak D call TRBD1 (5 bases). The CDR3 loop spans 13 amino acids. Germline loops: CDR1 MNHEY, CDR2 SMNVEV (reference sequence). Trimming cost V 5 bases and J 5 bases, with 13 bases left between them. The CDR3 nucleotides are TGTGCCAGCAGTCTTCTCACGACAGACGAGCAGTACTTC. Its translation: CASSLLTTDEQYF.

The chain joins TRBV20-1 to TRBJ1-2; 9 bases match TRBD1. The CDR3 consists of 11 residues. Germline assignment: CDR1 DFQATT and CDR2 SNEGSKA (reference sequence). Trimming at V came to 5 bases and at J to 7 bases, leaving 2 bases not matched to a gene. DNA of the CDR3: TGCAGTGCTGAACAGGGGGCTGGCTACACCTTC. It translates to CSAEQGAGYTF.

The table lists this clonotype with a few counts. This chain connects TRBV4-1 to TRBJ2-2, with 7 bases lining up with TRBD1. In germline, CDR1 is MGHRA, CDR2 YSYEKL. J gave up 6 bases and V 4 bases, and 5 bases lay outside the gene matches. CDR3 length: 14 residues. This CDR3 is CASSPAQGAGELFF. The DNA of the CDR3 is TGCGCCAGCAGCCCGGCCCAGGGGGCCGGGGAGCTGTTTTTT.

The V call is TRBV30, the J call TRBJ2-7, with 7 bases matching TRBD2. V dropped 0 bases and J dropped 5; count of bases not matched to a gene: 7. This CDR3 is 14 amino acids long. Germline V lookup: CDR1 GTSNPN, CDR2 SVGIG (reference sequence). CDR3 in DNA: TGTGCCTGGAGTGTACTCGGGAGGAGCGACGAGCAGTACTTC. It codes for CAWSVLGRSDEQYF.

The chain carries TRBV6-8 and TRBJ1-1; D call uncertain. CDR1 is MNHGY, CDR2 SAAAGT, per germline. The length of the CDR3 is 13 residues. V was cut by 7 bases and J by 8 bases, with 17 bases left in between. The CDR3 DNA is TGTGCCAGCACCCAAGGTAGCTCACCCGAAGCTTTCTTT. Translating gives CASTQGSSPEAFF.